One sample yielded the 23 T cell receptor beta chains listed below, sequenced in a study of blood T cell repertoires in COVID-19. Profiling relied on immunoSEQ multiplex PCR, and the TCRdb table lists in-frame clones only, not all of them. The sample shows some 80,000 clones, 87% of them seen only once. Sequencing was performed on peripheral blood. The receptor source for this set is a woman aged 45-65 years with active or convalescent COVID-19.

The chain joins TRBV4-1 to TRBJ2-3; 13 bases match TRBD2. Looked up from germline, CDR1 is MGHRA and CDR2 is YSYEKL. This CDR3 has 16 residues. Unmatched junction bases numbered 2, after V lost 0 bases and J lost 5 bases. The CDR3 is CASSQETSGGVDTQYF. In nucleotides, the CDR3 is TGCGCCAGCAGCCAAGAAACTAGCGGGGGGGTAGATACGCAGTATTTT.

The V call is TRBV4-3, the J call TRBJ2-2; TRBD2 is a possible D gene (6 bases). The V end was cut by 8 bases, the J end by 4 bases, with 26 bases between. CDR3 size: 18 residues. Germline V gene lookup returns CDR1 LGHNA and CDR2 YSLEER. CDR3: CASGLIVDLSMGTGELFF. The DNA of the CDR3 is TGCGCCAGCGGACTAATAGTGGACCTCAGCATGGGCACCGGGGAGCTGTTTTTT.

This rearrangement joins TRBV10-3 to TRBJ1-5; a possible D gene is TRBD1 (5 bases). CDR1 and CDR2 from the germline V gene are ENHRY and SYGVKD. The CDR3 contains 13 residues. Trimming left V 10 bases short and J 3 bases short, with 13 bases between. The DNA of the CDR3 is TGTGCCACAACCACGGGGGACAATCAGCCCCAGCATTTT. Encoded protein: CATTTGDNQPQHF.

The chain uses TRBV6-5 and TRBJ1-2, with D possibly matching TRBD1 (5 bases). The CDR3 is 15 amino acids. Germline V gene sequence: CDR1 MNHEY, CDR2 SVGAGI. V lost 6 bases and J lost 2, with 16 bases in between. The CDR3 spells CASRRSGRGNYGYTF. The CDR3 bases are TGTGCCAGCAGACGTAGCGGGAGGGGCAACTATGGCTACACCTTC.

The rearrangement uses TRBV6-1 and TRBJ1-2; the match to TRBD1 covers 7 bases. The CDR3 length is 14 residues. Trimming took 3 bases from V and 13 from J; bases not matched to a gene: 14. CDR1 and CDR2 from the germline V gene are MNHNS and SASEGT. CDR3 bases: TGTGCCAGCAGTGATCTCGGACAGGCAGAACGGGGCACCTTC. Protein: CASSDLGQAERGTF.

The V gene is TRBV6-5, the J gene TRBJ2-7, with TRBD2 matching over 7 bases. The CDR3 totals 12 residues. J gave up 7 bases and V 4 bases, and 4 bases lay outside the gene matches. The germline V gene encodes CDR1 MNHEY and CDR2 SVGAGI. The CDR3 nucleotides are TGTGCCAGCAGTTTGGGGGGAGGGGAGCAGTACTTC. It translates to CASSLGGGEQYF.

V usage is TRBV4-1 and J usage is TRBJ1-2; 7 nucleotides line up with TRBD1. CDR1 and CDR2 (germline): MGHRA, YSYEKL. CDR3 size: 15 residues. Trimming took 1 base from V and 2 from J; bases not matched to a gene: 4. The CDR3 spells CASSQAGGANYGYTF. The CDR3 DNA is TGCGCCAGCAGCCAAGCAGGGGGTGCAAACTATGGCTACACCTTC.

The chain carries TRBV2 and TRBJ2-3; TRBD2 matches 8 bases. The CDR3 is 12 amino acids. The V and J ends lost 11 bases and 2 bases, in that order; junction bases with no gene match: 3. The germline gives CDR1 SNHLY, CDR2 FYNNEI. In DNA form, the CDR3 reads TGTGCCGGAGCGGGGGCCACAGATACGCAGTATTTT. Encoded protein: CAGAGATDTQYF.

CDR3: CASSHPSGTGDGKLFF. The CDR3 DNA is TGCGCCAGCAGCCATCCCTCCGGGACAGGGGACGGAAAACTGTTTTTT. The rearrangement uses TRBV4-3 and TRBJ1-4; 10 nucleotides match TRBD1. The junction had 11 bases not matched to a gene; V was cut back by 3 bases and J by 10 bases. This CDR3 has 16 amino acids. Germline loops: CDR1 LGHNA, CDR2 YSLEER.

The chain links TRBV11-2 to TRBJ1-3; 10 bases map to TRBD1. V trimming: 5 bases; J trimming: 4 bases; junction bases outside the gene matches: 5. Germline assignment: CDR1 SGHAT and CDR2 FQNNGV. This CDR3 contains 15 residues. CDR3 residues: CASSPGQGRGNTIYF. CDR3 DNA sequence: TGTGCCAGCAGCCCGGGACAGGGGAGAGGAAACACCATATATTTT.

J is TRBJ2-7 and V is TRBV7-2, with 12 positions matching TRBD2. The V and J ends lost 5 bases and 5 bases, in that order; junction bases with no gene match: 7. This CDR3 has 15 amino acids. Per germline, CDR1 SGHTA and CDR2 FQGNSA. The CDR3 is CASSPLAGGYNEQYF. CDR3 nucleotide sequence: TGTGCCAGCAGCCCGCTAGCGGGGGGGTACAACGAGCAGTACTTC.

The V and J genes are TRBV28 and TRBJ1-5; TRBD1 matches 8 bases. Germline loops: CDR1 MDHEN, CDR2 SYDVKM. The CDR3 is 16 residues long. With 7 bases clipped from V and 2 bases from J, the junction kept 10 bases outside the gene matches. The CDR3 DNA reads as TGTGCCAGCAACCTTCTACAGGGGGGAGGCAATCAGCCCCAGCATTTT. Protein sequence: CASNLLQGGGNQPQHF.

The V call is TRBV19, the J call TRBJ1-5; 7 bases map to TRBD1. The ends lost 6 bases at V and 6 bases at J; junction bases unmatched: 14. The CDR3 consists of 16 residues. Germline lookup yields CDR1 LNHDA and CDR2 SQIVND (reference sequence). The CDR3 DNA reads TGTGCCAGTAGGGGAGACAGGGAATCTGTCGTTCAGCCCCAGCATTTT. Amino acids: CASRGDRESVVQPQHF.

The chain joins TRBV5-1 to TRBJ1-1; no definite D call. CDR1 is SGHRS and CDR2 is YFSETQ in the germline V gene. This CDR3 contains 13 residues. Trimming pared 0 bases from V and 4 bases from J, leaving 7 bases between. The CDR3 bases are TGCGCCAGCAGCTTGGCCGAGATCACTGAAGCTTTCTTT. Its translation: CASSLAEITEAFF.

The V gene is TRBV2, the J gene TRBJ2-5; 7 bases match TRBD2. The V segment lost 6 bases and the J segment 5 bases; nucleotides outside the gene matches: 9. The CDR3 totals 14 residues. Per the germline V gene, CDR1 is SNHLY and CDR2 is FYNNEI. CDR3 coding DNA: TGTGCCAGCAGCCCGGGGCGGGGGTTTGAGACCCAGTACTTC. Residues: CASSPGRGFETQYF.

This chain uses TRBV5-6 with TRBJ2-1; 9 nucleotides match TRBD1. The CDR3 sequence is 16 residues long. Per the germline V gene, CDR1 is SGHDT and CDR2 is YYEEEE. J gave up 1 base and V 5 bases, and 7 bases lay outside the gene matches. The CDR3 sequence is CASSSLGQGSYNEQFF. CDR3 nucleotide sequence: TGTGCCAGCAGTTCGCTCGGACAGGGGTCCTACAATGAGCAGTTCTTC.

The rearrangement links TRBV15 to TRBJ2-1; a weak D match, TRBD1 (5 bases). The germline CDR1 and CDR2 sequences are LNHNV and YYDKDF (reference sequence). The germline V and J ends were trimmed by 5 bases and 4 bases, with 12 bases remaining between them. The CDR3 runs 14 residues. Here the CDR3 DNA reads TGTGCCACCAGCCCCGCAGGGATATACAATGAGCAGTTCTTC. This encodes CATSPAGIYNEQFF.

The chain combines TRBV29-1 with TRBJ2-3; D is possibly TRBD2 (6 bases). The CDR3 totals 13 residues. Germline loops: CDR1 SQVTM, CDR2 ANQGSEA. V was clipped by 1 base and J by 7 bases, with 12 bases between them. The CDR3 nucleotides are TGCAGCGTTGAAGGACTAGAAGGGAATACGCAGTATTTT. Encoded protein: CSVEGLEGNTQYF.

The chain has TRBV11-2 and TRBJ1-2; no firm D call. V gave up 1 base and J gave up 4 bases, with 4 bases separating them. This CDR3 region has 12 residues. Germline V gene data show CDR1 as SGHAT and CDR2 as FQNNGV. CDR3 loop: CASSLAPYGYTF. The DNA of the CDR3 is TGTGCCAGCAGCTTAGCTCCCTATGGCTACACCTTC. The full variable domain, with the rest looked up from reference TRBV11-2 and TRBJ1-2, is EAGVAQSPRYKIIEKRQSVAFWCNPISGHATLYWYQQILGQGPKLLIQFQNNGVVDDSQLPKDRFSAERLKGVDSTLKIQPAKLEDSAVYLCASSLAPYGYTFGSGTRLTVV.

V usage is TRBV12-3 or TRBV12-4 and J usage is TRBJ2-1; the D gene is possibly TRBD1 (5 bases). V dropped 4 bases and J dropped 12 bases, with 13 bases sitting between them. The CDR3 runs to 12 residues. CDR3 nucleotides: TGTGCCAGCAGTTCGACCCTAGGGGTGCAGTTCTTC. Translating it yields CASSSTLGVQFF.

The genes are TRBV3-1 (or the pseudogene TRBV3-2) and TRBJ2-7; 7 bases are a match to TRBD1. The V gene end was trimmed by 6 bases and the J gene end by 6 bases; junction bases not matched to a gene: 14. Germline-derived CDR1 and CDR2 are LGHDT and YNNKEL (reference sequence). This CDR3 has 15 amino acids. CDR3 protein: CASSVVPTGHSEQYF. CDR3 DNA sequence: TGTGCCAGCAGTGTAGTCCCGACAGGGCATAGCGAGCAGTACTTC.

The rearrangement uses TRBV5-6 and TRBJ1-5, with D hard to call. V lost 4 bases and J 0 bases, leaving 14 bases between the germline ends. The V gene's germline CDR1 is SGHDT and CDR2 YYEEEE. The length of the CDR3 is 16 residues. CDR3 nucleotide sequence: TGTGCCAGCAGCGCGCGGGTCGGACGTAGCAATCAGCCCCAGCATTTT. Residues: CASSARVGRSNQPQHF.

The CDR3 sequence: CASSLGTASNQPQHF. CDR3 coding DNA: TGTGCCAGCAGCTTGGGGACAGCGAGCAATCAGCCCCAGCATTTT. The chain recombines TRBV5-6 with TRBJ1-5; D might be TRBD1 (6 bases). Between the trimmed V and J ends, which lost 0 bases and 1 base, there was a span of 8 bases. This CDR3 region has 15 residues. Germline V CDR1 and CDR2: SGHDT, YYEEEE.